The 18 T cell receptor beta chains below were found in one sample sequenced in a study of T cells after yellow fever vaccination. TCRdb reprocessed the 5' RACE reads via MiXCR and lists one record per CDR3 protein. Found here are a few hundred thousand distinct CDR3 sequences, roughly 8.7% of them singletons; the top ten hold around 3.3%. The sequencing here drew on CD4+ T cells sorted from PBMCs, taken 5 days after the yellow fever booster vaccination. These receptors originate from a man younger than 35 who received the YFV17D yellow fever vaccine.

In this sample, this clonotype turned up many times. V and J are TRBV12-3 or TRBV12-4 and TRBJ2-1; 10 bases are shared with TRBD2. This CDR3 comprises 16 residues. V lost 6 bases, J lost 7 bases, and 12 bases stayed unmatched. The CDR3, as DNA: TGTGCCAGCAGCCCCCGCGTAGCGGGGGGCCTTAATGAGCAGTTCTTC. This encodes CASSPRVAGGLNEQFF.

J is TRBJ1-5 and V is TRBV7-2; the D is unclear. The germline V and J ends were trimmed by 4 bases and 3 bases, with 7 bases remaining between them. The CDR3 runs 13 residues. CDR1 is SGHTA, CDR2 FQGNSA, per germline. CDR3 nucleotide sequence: TGTGCCAGCAGCTCGGGTGTCAATCAGCCCCAGCATTTT. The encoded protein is CASSSGVNQPQHF.

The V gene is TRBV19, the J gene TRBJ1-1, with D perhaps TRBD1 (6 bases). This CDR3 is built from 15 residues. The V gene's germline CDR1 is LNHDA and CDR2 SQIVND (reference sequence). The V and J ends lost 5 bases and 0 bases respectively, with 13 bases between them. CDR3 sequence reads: CASSLQGTMNTEAFF. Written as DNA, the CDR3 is TGTGCCAGTAGTCTACAGGGTACGATGAACACTGAAGCTTTCTTT.

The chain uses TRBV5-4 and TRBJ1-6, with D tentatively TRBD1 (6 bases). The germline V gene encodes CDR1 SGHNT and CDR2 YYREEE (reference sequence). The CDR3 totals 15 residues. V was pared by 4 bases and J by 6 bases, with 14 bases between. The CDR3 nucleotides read TGTGCCAGCAGCGGAAACAGGGTCGGTAATTCACCCCTCCACTTT. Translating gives CASSGNRVGNSPLHF.

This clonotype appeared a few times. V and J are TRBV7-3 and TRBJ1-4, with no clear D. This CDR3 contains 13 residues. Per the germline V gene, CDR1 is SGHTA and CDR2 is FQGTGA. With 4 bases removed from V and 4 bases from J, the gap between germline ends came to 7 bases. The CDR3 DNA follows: TGTGCCAGCAGCTACCTGAATAATGAAAAACTGTTTTTT. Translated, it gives CASSYLNNEKLFF. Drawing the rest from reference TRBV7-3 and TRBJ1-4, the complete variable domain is GAGVSQTPSNKVTEKGKYVELRCDPISGHTALYWYRQSLGQGPEFLIYFQGTGAADDSGLPNDRFFAVRPEGSVSTLKIQRTERGDSAVYLCASSYLNNEKLFFGSGTQLSVL.

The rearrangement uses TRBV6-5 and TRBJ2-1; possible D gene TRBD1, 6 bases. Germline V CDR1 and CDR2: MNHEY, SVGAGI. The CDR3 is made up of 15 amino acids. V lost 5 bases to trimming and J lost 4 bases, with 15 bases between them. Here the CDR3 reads CASSRDRKVYNEQFF. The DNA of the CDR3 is TGTGCCAGCAGTCGCGACAGGAAGGTTTACAATGAGCAGTTCTTC.

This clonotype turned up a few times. CDR3 DNA sequence: TGTGCCAGCAGCTTAGTGGGGACAGGGAACACTGAAGCTTTCTTT. Translated, it gives CASSLVGTGNTEAFF. The V call is TRBV7-9, the J call TRBJ1-1; 8 bases map to TRBD1. Germline CDR1 and CDR2: SEHNR and FQNEAQ (reference sequence). The CDR3 consists of 15 residues. V shed 1 base and J 1 base; nucleotides not matched to a gene: 2.

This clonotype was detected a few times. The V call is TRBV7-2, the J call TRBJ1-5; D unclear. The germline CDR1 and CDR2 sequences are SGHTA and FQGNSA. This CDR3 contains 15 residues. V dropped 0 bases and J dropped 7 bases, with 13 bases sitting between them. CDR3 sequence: CASSLAWASGQPQHF. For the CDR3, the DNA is TGTGCCAGCAGCTTAGCGTGGGCTTCCGGGCAGCCCCAGCATTTT.

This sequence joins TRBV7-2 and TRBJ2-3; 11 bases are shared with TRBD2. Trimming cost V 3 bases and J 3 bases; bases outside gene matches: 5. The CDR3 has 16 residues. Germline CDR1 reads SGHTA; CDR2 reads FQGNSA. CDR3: CASSFVLAGGTDTQYF. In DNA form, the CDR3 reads TGTGCCAGCAGCTTTGTTCTAGCGGGGGGAACAGATACGCAGTATTTT.

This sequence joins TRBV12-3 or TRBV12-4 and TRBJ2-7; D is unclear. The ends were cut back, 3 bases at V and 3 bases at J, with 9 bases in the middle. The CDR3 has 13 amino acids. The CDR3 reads CASSFGMDYEQYF. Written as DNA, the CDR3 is TGTGCCAGCAGTTTCGGCATGGACTACGAGCAGTACTTC.

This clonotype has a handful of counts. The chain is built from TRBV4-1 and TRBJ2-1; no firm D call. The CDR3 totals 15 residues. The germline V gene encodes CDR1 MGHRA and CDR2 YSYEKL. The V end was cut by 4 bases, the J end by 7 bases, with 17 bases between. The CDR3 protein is CASSPAGRLGNEQFF. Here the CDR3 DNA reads TGCGCCAGCAGCCCAGCCGGTCGTTTGGGGAATGAGCAGTTCTTC.

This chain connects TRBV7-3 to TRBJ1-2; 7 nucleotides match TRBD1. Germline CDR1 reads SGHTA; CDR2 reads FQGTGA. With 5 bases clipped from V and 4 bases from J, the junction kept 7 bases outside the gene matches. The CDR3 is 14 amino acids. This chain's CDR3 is CASSISGTAYGYTF. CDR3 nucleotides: TGTGCCAGCAGCATATCCGGGACAGCCTATGGCTACACCTTC.

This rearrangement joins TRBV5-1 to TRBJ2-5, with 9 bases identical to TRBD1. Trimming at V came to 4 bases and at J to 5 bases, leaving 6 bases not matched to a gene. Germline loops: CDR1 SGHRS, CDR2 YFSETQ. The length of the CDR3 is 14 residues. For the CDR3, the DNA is TGCGCCAGCAGCCAACAGGGGGCTAGGGAGACCCAGTACTTC. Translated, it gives CASSQQGARETQYF.

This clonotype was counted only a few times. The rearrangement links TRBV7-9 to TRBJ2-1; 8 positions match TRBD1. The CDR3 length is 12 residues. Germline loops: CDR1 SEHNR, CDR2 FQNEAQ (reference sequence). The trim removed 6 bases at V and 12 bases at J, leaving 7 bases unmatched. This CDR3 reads CASRPDRGRQFF. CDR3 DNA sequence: TGTGCCAGCAGACCCGACAGGGGAAGGCAGTTCTTC.

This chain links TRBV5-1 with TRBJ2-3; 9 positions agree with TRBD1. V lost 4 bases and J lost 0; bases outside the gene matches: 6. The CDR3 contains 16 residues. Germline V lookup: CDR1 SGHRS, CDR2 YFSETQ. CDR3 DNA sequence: TGCGCCAGCAGCGCGCCGGACAGGGGTAGCACAGATACGCAGTATTTT. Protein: CASSAPDRGSTDTQYF.

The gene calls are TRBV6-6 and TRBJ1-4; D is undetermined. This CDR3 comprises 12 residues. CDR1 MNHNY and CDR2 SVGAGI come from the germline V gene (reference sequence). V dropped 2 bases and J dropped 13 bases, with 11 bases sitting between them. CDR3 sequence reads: CASSYLESGLFF. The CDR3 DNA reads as TGTGCCAGCAGTTACCTGGAGTCGGGACTGTTTTTT.

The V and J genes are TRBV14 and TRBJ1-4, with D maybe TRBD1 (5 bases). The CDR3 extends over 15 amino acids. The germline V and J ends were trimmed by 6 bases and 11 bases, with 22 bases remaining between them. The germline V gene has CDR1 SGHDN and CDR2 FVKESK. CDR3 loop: CASSSSGPSRGKLFF. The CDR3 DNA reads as TGTGCCAGCAGTTCATCCGGGCCCAGCCGGGGGAAACTGTTTTTT.

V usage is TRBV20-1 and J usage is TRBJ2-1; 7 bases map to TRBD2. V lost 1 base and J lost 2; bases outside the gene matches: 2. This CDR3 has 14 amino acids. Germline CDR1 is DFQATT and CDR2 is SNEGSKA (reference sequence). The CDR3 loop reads CSARVAGAYNEQFF. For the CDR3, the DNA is TGCAGTGCTAGAGTGGCGGGGGCCTACAATGAGCAGTTCTTC.